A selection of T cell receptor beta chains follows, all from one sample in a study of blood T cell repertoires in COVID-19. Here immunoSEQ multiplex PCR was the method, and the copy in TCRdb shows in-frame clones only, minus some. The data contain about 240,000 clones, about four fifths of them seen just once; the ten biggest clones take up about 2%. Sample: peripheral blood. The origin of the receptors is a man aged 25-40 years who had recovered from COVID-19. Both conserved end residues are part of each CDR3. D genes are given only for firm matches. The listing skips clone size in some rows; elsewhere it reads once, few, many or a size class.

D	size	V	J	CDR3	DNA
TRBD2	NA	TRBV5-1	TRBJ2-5	CASSSGLAGGQETQYF	TGCGCCAGCAGCTCAGGACTAGCGGGGGGGCAGGAGACCCAGTACTTC
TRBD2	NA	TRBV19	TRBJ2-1	CASSILRGVDEQFF	TGTGCCAGTAGTATTCTCCGGGGGGTAGATGAGCAGTTCTTC
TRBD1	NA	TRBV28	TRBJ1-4	CASSGQGASNEKLFF	TGTGCCAGCAGCGGACAGGGGGCTTCTAATGAAAAACTGTTTTTT
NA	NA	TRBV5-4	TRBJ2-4	CASSLAGTKNIQYF	TGTGCCAGCAGCTTGGCCGGGACCAAAAACATTCAGTACTTC
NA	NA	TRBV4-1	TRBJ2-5	CASSFTSEETQYF	TGCGCCAGCAGCTTCACTTCGGAAGAGACCCAGTACTTC
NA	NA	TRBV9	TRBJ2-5	CASSVGPGGLETQYF	TGTGCCAGCAGCGTAGGGCCCGGAGGGCTGGAGACCCAGTACTTC
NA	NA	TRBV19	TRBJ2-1	CASSIGQINEQFF	TGTGCCAGTAGTATAGGACAGATCAATGAGCAGTTCTTC
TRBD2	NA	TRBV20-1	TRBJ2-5	CSASPSSGVLETQYF	TGCAGTGCTAGTCCTTCTAGCGGGGTATTGGAGACCCAGTACTTC
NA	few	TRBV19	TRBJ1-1	CASSISLNTEAFF	TGTGCCAGTAGTATAAGCTTGAACACTGAAGCTTTCTTT
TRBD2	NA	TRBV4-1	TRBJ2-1	CASSSILSRGAYNEQFF	TGCGCCAGCAGCTCAATTCTATCGCGGGGGGCCTACAATGAGCAGTTCTTC
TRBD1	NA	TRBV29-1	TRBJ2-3	CSTYGQTGTGITDTQYF	TGCAGCACCTATGGCCAAACGGGGACAGGGATCACAGATACGCAGTATTTT
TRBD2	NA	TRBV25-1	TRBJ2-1	CASGVGGGTYNEQFF	TGTGCCAGCGGCGTCGGGGGGGGGACCTACAATGAGCAGTTCTTC
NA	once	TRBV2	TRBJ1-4	CASSEQLEKLFF	TGTGCCAGCAGTGAGCAACTTGAAAAACTGTTTTTT
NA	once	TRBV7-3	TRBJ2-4	CASSLSPGNQNIQYF	TGTGCCAGCAGCTTATCCCCAGGGAATCAAAACATTCAGTACTTC
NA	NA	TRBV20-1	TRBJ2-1	CSATRRDEQFF	TGCAGTGCTACCCGGAGGGATGAGCAGTTCTTC
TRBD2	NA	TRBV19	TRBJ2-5	CASSKSPLAGTQETQYF	TGTGCCAGTAGTAAATCGCCGCTAGCGGGGACTCAAGAGACCCAGTACTTC
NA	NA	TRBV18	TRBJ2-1	CASSPPSGQTHNEQFF	TGTGCCAGCTCACCCCCTAGCGGACAGACCCACAATGAGCAGTTCTTC
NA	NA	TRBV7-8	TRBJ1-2	CASSSVGQGHYGYTF	TGTGCCAGCAGCTCAGTGGGACAAGGCCACTATGGCTACACCTTC
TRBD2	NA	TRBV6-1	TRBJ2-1	CASSERGGTYNEQFF	TGTGCCAGCAGTGAGCGGGGGGGCACCTACAATGAGCAGTTCTTC
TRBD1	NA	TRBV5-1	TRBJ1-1	CASSFTGQGIVRDTEAFF	TGCGCCAGCAGTTTTACCGGACAGGGGATAGTGAGGGACACTGAAGCTTTCTTT
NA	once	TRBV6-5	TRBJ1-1	CASSWSQGETEAFF	TGTGCCAGCAGTTGGTCACAGGGAGAGACTGAAGCTTTCTTT